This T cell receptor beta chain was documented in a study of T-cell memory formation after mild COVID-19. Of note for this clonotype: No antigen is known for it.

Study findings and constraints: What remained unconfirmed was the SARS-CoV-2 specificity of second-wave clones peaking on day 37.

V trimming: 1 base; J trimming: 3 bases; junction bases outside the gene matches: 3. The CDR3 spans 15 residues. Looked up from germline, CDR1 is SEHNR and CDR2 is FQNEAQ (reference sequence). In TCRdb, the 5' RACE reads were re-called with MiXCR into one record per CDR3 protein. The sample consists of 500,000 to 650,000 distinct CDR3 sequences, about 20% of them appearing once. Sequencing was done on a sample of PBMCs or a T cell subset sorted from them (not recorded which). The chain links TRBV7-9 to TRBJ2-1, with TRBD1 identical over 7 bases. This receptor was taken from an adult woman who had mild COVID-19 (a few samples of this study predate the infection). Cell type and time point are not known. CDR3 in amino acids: CASSLVGGGYNEQFF. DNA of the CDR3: TGTGCCAGCAGCTTAGTAGGGGGCGGCTACAATGAGCAGTTCTTC.